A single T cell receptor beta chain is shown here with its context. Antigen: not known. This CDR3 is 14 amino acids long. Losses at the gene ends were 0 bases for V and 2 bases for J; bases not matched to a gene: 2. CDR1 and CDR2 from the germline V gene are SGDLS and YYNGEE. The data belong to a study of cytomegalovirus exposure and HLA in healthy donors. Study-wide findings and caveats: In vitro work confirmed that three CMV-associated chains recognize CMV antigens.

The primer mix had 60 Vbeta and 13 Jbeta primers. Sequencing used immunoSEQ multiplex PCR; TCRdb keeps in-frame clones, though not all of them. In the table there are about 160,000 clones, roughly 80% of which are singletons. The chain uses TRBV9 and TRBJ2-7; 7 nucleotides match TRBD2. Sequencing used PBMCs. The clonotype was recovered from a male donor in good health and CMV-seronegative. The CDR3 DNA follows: TGTGCCAGCAGCGTAGGCGGGGGTACCTACGAGCAGTACTTC. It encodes CASSVGGGTYEQYF. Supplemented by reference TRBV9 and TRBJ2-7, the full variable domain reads DSGVTQTPKHLITATGQRVTLRCSPRSGDLSVYWYQQSLDQGLQFLIQYYNGEERAKGNILERFSAQQFPDLHSELNLSSLELGDSALYFCASSVGGGTYEQYFGPGTRLTVT.